This T cell receptor beta chain derives from a study of T cell clonality in common variable immunodeficiency. Most patients and controls had Caucasian heritage. The assay was immunoSEQ multiplex PCR, and TCRdb's table has in-frame clones only and misses some. The repertoire consists of approximately 34,000 clones, none detected only once. In its sample, this clone was seen many times. Its antigen is unknown. Study results and caveats: Common variable immunodeficiency TCR beta sequences reportedly had fewer deletions and N-nucleotide insertions. Shared TCRbeta clones were fewer between CVID subjects than controls.

What was sequenced was peripheral blood mononuclear cells. This TCR was sampled from a person aged 18 to 70 in good health.

The CDR3 here is CASSRDRAYYGYTF. The sequenced CDR3 bases are TGTGCCAGCTCACGGGACAGGGCGTACTATGGC. The rearrangement links TRBV18 to TRBJ1-2, with TRBD1 matching over 9 bases. The sequence runs out 3 residues before the end of the CDR3; the remainder is reconstructed from the germline J gene. Germline loops: CDR1 KGHSH, CDR2 LQKENI. The CDR3 runs to 14 residues. With 4 bases clipped from V and 3 bases from J, the junction kept 3 bases outside the gene matches.